The source of this TCR beta chain is a study of blood T cell repertoires in COVID-19. Cohort assignment relied on participant-reported clinical history. CDR3 length equals 14 residues. From germline, CDR1 is GTSNPN and CDR2 SVGIG (reference sequence). V lost 7 bases, J lost 4 bases, and 9 bases stayed unmatched. Repertoires were generated with immunoSEQ multiplex PCR, while TCRdb's copy carries only in-frame clones and drops some. The data contain fewer than 400,000 clones, approximately 90% of them singletons. This TCR was sampled from a man aged 30-40 years who had recovered from COVID-19. Input material: PBMCs or T cells enriched from blood (not recorded which). The chain links TRBV30 to TRBJ2-1; 8 bases are shared with TRBD2. DNA for the CDR3: TGTGCCTCTTATCCAGCGGGAGAATACAATGAGCAGTTCTTC. This translates into CASYPAGEYNEQFF. Based on the CDR3 plus reference TRBV30 and TRBJ2-1, the full variable domain is SQTIHQWPATLVQPVGSPLSLECTVEGTSNPNLYWYRQAAGRGLQLLFYSVGIGQISSEVPQNLSASRPQDRQFILSSKKLLLSDSGFYLCASYPAGEYNEQFFGPGTRLTVL.